These 15 T cell receptor beta chains came from one sample sequenced in a study of spatial heterogeneity in lung cancer. The sample's time point: sample taken at primary tumor resection. Whole RNA from tumor, nontumor lung or frozen PBMC was sequenced unsorted. TCRdb used MiXCR to reprocess the 5' RACE reads, holding one entry per CDR3 protein. The sample records some 14,000 distinct CDR3 sequences, around 5% being singletons. Sequenced material: lung tumor tissue, taken at surgery. The receptors here all came from a human donor with early-stage non-small cell lung cancer.

Regarding this clonotype: This beta chain represents an off-target read in a library built for alpha chains; its size is of limited meaning. This chain uses TRBV7-3 with TRBJ1-2, with 9 bases lining up with TRBD1. V shed 5 bases, J shed 8 bases, and the junction held 12 bases outside the gene matches. The CDR3 loop spans 15 amino acids. CDR1 is SGHTA and CDR2 is FQGTGA in the germline V gene. CDR3 protein: CASSPRDRALFGYTF. In DNA, the CDR3 is TGTGCCAGCAGCCCCCGGGACAGGGCTCTCTTCGGCTACACCTTC.

This clonotype was seen at least ten times. The library was prepared for alpha chains; this beta chain is a stray read, so its frequency means little. The chain combines TRBV7-9 with TRBJ2-6; weak D call: TRBD1 (6 bases). There are 14 residues in the CDR3. V was shortened by 2 bases and J by 7 bases, with 9 bases between the two germline ends. CDR1 is SEHNR, CDR2 FQNEAQ, per germline (reference sequence). CDR3 in DNA: TGTGCCAGCAGCTTATTAGGGACAGCCAACGTCCTGACTTTC. Translated: CASSLLGTANVLTF.

This clonotype was detected many times. As an off-target read in a library built for alpha chains, this beta chain has a frequency of little significance. The chain carries TRBV20-1 and TRBJ2-3; D is undetermined. CDR3 length: 14 residues. The ends were cut back, 6 bases at V and 2 bases at J, with 15 bases in the middle. CDR1 DFQATT and CDR2 SNEGSKA come from the germline V gene (reference sequence). In nucleotides, the CDR3 is TGCAGTGCCCAGACTGGCGGCATCACAGATACGCAGTATTTT. This sequence encodes CSAQTGGITDTQYF.

This clonotype came up many times. This beta chain lies outside the target of a library built for alpha chains; its clone size means little. CDR3 residues: CASSSGQYYGYTF. In nucleotides, the CDR3 is TGTGCCAGCAGCTCAGGACAGTACTATGGCTACACCTTC. This sequence joins TRBV7-2 and TRBJ1-2; a weak D match, TRBD1 (6 bases). Trimming took 4 bases from V and 3 from J, leaving 9 bases between them. The V gene's germline CDR1 is SGHTA and CDR2 FQGNSA. This CDR3 contains 13 residues.

This clonotype occurred a few times. A library prepared for alpha chains yielded this beta chain as an off-target read; its size is of little meaning. V usage is TRBV6-2 or TRBV6-3 and J usage is TRBJ2-1; TRBD2 matches at 8 bases. Trimming took 2 bases from V and 0 from J; bases not matched to a gene: 3. CDR1 MNHEY and CDR2 SVGEGT come from the germline V gene. The CDR3 spans 16 residues. CDR3 region: CASSYPSGSSYNEQFF. DNA of the CDR3: TGTGCCAGCAGTTACCCCAGCGGGAGCTCCTACAATGAGCAGTTCTTC.

This clonotype was seen many times. Being off target in a library aimed at alpha chains, this beta chain has a size of little meaning. The gene calls are TRBV29-1 and TRBJ2-3; D gene uncertain. The CDR3 totals 13 residues. Trimming took off 3 bases at V and 2 bases at J, with 9 bases between the two ends. Germline V gene lookup returns CDR1 SQVTM and CDR2 ANQGSEA. The CDR3 DNA follows: TGCAGCGTTGAGGGCAGGAACACAGATACGCAGTATTTT. Its translation: CSVEGRNTDTQYF.

Ten or more counts support this clonotype. This beta chain is an unintended read in a library built for alpha chains; its size means little. The chain couples TRBV20-1 to TRBJ1-2; TRBD1 aligns across 7 bases. Trimming cost V 6 bases and J 8 bases; bases outside gene matches: 12. The CDR3 is made up of 13 amino acids. CDR1 is DFQATT, CDR2 SNEGSKA, per germline (reference sequence). CDR3: CSARSTGFDGYTF. The CDR3, as DNA: TGCAGTGCCCGTTCGACAGGGTTTGACGGCTACACCTTC.

This clonotype was recorded many times. Because this beta chain is a stray read in a library intended to capture alpha chains, its abundance should not be given much weight. The chain recombines TRBV19 with TRBJ2-7; D call uncertain. Germline CDR1 is LNHDA and CDR2 is SQIVND (reference sequence). The CDR3 extends over 14 amino acids. The V gene lost 1 base and the J gene lost 0 bases, with 7 bases spanning the gap. The DNA of the CDR3 is TGTGCCAGTAGTATAGCGGCGAGCTCCTACGAGCAGTACTTC. This gives the protein CASSIAASSYEQYF.

In its sample, this clonotype was seen many times. This beta chain is an unintended read in a library built for alpha chains; its size means little. V is TRBV20-1 and J is TRBJ2-3; TRBD2 aligns across 7 bases. The CDR3 is made up of 15 amino acids. Looked up from germline, CDR1 is DFQATT and CDR2 is SNEGSKA (reference sequence). V lost 6 bases to trimming and J lost 5 bases; unmatched junction nucleotides: 14. CDR3 nucleotides: TGCAGTGCCCGGAGGTCTAGCGGATGGGAAGATACGCAGTATTTT. Protein product: CSARRSSGWEDTQYF.

This clonotype was recorded many times. This beta chain was picked up by a library intended for alpha chains and is off target, so its count carries little meaning. The chain couples TRBV12-3 or TRBV12-4 to TRBJ2-1, with D tentatively TRBD1 (5 bases). This CDR3 spans 12 amino acids. Trimming cost V 5 bases and J 7 bases, with 9 bases left between them. In DNA form, the CDR3 reads TGTGCCAGCAGTCGCAGGGTTAATGAGCAGTTCTTC. Its protein product is CASSRRVNEQFF.

This clonotype was recorded many times. For a library built for alpha chains, this beta chain is a stray read; little rests on its size. CDR3 DNA sequence: TGTGCCAGCAGCTTAGGGGGATGGGGGGAGACCTCCACCTTC. It is translated as CASSLGGWGETSTF. This chain joins TRBV7-2 and TRBJ1-2, with D possibly TRBD1 on 5 matching bases. Germline V lookup: CDR1 SGHTA, CDR2 FQGNSA. The CDR3 sequence is 14 residues long. The V end lost 1 base, the J end lost 13 bases, and 19 bases lay between the germline ends.

This clonotype was counted many times. For a library built for alpha chains, this beta chain is a stray read; little rests on its size. The rearrangement joins TRBV4-3 to TRBJ2-3, with 10 bases lining up with TRBD2. The CDR3 sequence is 17 residues long. The trim removed 0 bases at V and 4 bases at J, leaving 7 bases unmatched. Germline assignment: CDR1 LGHNA and CDR2 YSLEER. The CDR3 sequence: CASSQDLSLAGADTQYF. The CDR3 nucleotides read TGCGCCAGCAGCCAAGATCTTAGCCTAGCGGGAGCAGATACGCAGTATTTT.

This clonotype was seen many times. This beta chain is off target for a library built for alpha chains, so its abundance means little. This chain links TRBV10-3 with TRBJ2-7; TRBD2 might be the D (5 bases). The germline CDR1 and CDR2 sequences are ENHRY and SYGVKD. CDR3 size: 13 residues. Deletions cut 5 bases from V and 3 bases from J, with 11 bases between. CDR3 sequence: CAISLDRGYEQYV. The CDR3, as DNA: TGTGCCATCAGTTTAGATCGGGGCTACGAGCAGTACGTC.

This clonotype has at least ten counts. A library made for alpha chains picked up this beta chain off target, so its size means little. The V gene is TRBV20-1, the J gene TRBJ2-7; weak D call: TRBD2 (6 bases). Germline V gene data show CDR1 as DFQATT and CDR2 as SNEGSKA (reference sequence). This CDR3 has 13 amino acids. V lost 6 bases, J lost 2 bases, and 14 bases lay in between. In DNA form, the CDR3 reads TGCAGTGCCCCGGGACTCCTCCCCTACGAGCAGTACTTC. Translation gives CSAPGLLPYEQYF.

This clonotype was observed at least ten times. This beta chain came through as a stray read in a library set up for alpha chains, and its size says little. The chain has TRBV20-1 and TRBJ1-3, with unresolved D. This CDR3 has 14 amino acids. Germline V CDR1 and CDR2: DFQATT, SNEGSKA (reference sequence). Trimming left V 4 bases short and J 4 bases short, with 14 bases between. CDR3 protein: CSATREGWGNTIYF. The CDR3 region has the DNA TGCAGTGCTACCCGGGAAGGGTGGGGAAACACCATATATTTT.